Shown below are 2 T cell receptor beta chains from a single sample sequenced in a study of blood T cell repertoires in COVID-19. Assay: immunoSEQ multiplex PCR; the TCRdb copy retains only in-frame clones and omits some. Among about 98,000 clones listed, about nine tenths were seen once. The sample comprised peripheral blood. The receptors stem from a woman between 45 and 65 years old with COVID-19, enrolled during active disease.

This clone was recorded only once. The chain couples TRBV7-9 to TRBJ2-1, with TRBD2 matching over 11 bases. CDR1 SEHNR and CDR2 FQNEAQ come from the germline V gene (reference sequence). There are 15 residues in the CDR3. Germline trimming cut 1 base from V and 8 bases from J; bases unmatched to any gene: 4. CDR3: CASSLVLAGGDEQFF. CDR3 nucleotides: TGTGCCAGCAGCTTAGTCCTAGCGGGGGGCGATGAGCAGTTCTTC.

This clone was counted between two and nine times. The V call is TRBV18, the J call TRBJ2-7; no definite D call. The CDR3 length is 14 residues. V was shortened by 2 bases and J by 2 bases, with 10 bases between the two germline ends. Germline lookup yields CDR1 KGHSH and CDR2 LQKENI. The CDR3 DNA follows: TGTGCCAGCTCACCAGGCGGCCCCACCTACGAGCAGTACTTC. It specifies CASSPGGPTYEQYF.